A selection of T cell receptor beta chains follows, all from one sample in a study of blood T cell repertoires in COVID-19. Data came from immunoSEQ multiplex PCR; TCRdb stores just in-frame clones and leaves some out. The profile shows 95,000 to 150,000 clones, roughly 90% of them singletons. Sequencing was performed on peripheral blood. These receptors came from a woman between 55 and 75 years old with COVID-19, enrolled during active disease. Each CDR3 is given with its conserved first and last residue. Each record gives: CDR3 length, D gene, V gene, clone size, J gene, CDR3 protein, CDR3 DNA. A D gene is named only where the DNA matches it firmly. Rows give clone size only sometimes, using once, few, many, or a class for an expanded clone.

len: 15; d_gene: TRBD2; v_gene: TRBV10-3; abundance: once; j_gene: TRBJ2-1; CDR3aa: CAISLTSGAYNEQFF; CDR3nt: TGTGCCATCAGCCTGACTAGCGGGGCCTACAATGAGCAGTTCTTC
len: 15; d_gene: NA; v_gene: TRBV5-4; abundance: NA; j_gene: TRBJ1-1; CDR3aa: CASSLVGQLNTEAFF; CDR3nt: TGTGCCAGCAGCTTGGTAGGACAGTTGAACACTGAAGCTTTCTTT
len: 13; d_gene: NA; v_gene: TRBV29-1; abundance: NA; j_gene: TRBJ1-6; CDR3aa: CSVGEDNNSPLHF; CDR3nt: TGCAGCGTTGGAGAGGACAATAATTCACCCCTCCACTTT
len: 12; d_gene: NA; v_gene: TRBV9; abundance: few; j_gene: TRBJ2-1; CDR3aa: CASSHLQNEQFF; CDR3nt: TGTGCCAGCAGCCACCTGCAGAATGAGCAGTTCTTC
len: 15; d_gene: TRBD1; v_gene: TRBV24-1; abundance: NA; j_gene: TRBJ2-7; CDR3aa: CATSEPDRGGYEQYF; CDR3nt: TGTGCCACCAGTGAACCCGACAGGGGTGGGTACGAGCAGTACTTC
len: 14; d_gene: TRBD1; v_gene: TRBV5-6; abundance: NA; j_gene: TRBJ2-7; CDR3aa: CASSLLQGIYEQYF; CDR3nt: TGTGCCAGCAGCTTGCTACAGGGGATCTACGAGCAGTACTTC
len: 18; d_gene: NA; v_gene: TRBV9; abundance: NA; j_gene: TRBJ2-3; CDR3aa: CASSVGGWDFSSTDTQYF; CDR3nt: TGTGCCAGCAGCGTAGGAGGGTGGGACTTTTCTTCCACAGATACGCAGTATTTT
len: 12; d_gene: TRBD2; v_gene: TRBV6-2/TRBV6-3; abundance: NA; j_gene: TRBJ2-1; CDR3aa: CASSRLAGGQFF; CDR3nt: TGTGCCAGCAGCCGACTAGCGGGGGGGCAGTTCTTC
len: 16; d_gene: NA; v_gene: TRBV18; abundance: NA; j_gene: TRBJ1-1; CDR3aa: CASSPHRQTSNTEAFF; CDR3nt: TGTGCCAGCTCACCACACAGACAGACCTCGAACACTGAAGCTTTCTTT
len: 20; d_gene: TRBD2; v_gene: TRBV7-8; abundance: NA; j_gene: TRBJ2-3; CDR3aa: CASSPFPPTGRGVSTDTQYF; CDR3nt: TGTGCCAGCAGCCCTTTTCCACCTACGGGACGGGGGGTTAGCACAGATACGCAGTATTTT
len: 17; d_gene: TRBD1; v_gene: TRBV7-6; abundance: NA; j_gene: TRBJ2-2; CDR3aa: CASSLVSTGPNTGELFF; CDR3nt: TGTGCCAGCAGCTTAGTATCGACAGGGCCAAACACCGGGGAGCTGTTTTTT
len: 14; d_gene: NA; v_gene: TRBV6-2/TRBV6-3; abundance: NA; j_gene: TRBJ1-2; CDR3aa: CASSYSLDSYGYTF; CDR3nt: TGTGCCAGCAGTTACTCGCTGGACAGCTATGGCTACACCTTC
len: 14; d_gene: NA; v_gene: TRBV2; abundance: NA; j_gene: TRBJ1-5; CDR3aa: CASKGGNSNQPQHF; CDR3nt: TGTGCCAGCAAGGGGGGGAATAGCAATCAGCCCCAGCATTTT
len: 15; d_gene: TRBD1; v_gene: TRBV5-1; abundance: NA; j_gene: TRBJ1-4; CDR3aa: CASSLEGQGNEKLFF; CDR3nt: TGCGCCAGCAGCTTGGAGGGACAGGGTAACGAAAAACTGTTTTTT
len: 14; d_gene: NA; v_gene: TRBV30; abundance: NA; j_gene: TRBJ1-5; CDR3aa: CAWSEGDRGQPQHF; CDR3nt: TGTGCCTGGAGTGAAGGTGACAGAGGCCAGCCCCAGCATTTT
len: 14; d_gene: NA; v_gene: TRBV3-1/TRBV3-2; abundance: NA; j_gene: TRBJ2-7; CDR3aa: CASSQGGWRYEQYF; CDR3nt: TGTGCCAGCAGCCAAGGGGGTTGGAGGTACGAGCAGTACTTC
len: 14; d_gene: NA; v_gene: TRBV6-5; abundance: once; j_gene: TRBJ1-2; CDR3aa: CASRPDRLYYGYTF; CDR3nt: TGTGCCAGCCGTCCGGACAGACTCTACTATGGCTACACCTTC
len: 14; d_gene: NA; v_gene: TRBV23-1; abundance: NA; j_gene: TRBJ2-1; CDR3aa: CASSQRDIYNEQFF; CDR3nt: TGCGCCAGCAGTCAACGGGACATCTACAATGAGCAGTTCTTC
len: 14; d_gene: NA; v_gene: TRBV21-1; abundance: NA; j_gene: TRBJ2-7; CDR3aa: CASSKGGAVYEQYF; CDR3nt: TGTGCCAGCAGCAAAGGTGGGGCAGTCTACGAGCAGTACTTC
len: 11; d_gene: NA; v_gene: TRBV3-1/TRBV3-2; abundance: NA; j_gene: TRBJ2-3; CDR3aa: CASSLRGTQYF; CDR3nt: TGTGCCAGCAGCTTGCGCGGTACGCAGTATTTT
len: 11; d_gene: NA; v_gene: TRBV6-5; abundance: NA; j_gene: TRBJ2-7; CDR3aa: CASSSLYEQYF; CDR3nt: TGTGCCAGCAGTTCCCTCTACGAGCAGTACTTC
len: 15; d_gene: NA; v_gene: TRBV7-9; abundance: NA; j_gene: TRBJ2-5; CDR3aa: CASSLMLRGQETQYF; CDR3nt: TGTGCCAGCAGCTTAATGCTAAGAGGGCAAGAGACCCAGTACTTC
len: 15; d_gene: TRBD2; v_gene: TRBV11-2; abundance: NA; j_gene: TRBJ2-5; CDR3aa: CASSSGLAAKETQYF; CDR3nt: TGTGCCAGCAGCTCCGGACTAGCAGCTAAAGAGACCCAGTACTTC
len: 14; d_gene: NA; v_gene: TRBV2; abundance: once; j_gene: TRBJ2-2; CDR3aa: CASRAGTNTGELFF; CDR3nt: TGTGCCAGCAGGGCCGGGACAAACACCGGGGAGCTGTTTTTT
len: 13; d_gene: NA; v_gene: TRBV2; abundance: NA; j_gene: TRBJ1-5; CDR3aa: CASSREVNQPQHF; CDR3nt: TGTGCCAGCAGTAGGGAGGTCAATCAGCCCCAGCATTTT
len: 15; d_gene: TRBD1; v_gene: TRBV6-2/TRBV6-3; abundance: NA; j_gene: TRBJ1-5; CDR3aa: CASSSRTGGFGPQHF; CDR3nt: TGTGCCAGCAGTTCCCGGACAGGGGGTTTCGGCCCCCAGCATTTT
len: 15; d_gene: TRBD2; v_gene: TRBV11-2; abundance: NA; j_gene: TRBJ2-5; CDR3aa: CASSLGNSGGETQYF; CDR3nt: TGTGCCAGCAGCTTAGGAAATAGCGGGGGAGAGACCCAGTACTTC
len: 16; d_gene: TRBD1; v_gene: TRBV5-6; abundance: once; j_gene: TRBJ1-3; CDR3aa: CASSLITGGSGNTIYF; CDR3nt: TGTGCCAGCAGCTTGATTACAGGGGGCTCTGGAAACACCATATATTTT
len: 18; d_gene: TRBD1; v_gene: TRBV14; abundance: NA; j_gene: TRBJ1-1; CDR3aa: CASSPYRGTGGAVTEAFF; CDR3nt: TGTGCCAGCAGCCCTTACCGTGGGACAGGGGGCGCAGTCACTGAAGCTTTCTTT
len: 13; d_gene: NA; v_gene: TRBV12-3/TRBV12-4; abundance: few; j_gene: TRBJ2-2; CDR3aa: CASRFSSGGELFF; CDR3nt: TGTGCCAGCAGATTTAGTTCCGGGGGGGAGCTGTTTTTT
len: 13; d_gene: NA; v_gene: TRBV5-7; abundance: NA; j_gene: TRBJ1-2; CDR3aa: CASSLKGNYGYTF; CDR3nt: TGTGCCAGCAGCTTAAAGGGGAACTATGGCTACACCTTC
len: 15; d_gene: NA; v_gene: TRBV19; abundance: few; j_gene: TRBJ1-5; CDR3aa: CASNWVTEWNQPQHF; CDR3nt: TGTGCCAGTAATTGGGTCACAGAATGGAATCAGCCCCAGCATTTT
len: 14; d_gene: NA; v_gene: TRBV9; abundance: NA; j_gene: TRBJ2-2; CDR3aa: CASSTPANTGELFF; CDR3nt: TGTGCCAGCAGCACCCCAGCGAACACCGGGGAGCTGTTTTTT
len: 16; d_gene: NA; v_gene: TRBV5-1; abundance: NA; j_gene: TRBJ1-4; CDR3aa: CASSLAVGVSNEKLFF; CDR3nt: TGCGCCAGCAGCTTGGCGGTAGGGGTATCTAATGAAAAACTGTTTTTT
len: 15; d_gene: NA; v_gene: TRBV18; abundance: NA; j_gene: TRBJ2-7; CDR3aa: CASSPNPVQTYEQYF; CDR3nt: TGTGCCAGCTCACCCAACCCTGTACAGACCTACGAGCAGTACTTC
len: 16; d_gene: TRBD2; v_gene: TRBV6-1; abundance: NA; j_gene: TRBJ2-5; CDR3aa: CASSEVAGGPEETQYF; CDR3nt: TGTGCCAGCAGTGAAGTAGCGGGGGGGCCTGAGGAGACCCAGTACTTC
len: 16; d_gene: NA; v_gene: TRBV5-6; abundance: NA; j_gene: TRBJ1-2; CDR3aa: CASRGQGRFSGYGYTF; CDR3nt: TGTGCCAGCAGGGGCCAAGGGAGGTTCTCGGGCTATGGCTACACCTTC
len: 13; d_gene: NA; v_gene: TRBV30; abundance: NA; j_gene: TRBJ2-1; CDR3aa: CAWSVDRGNEQFF; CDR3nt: TGTGCCTGGAGTGTAGATCGGGGCAATGAGCAGTTCTTC
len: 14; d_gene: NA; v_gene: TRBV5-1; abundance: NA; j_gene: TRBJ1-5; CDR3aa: CASSFGTNNQPQHF; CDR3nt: TGCGCCAGCAGCTTTGGGACAAACAATCAGCCCCAGCATTTT
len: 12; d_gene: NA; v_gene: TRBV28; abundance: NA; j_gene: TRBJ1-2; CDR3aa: CASRSGSFGYTF; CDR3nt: TGTGCCAGCAGGTCCGGTAGTTTCGGCTACACCTTC
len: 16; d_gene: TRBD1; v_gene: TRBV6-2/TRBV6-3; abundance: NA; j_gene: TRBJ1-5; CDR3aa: CASSFQGAHSNQPQHF; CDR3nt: TGTGCCAGCAGTTTTCAGGGGGCCCATAGCAATCAGCCCCAGCATTTT
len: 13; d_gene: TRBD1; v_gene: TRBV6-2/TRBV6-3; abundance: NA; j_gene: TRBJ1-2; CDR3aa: CASSLDRDYGYTF; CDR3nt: TGTGCCAGCAGCTTAGACAGGGACTATGGCTACACCTTC
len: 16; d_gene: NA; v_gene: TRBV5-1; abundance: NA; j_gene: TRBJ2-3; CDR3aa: CASSLGGDASTDTQYF; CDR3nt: TGCGCCAGCAGCTTGGGAGGAGACGCGAGCACAGATACGCAGTATTTT
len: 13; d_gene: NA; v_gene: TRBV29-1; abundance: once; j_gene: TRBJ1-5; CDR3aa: CSVGAGLNQPQHF; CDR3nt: TGCAGCGTTGGAGCGGGTCTCAATCAGCCCCAGCATTTT
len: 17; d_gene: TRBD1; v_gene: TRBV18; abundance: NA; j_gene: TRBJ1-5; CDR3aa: CASSGPRDSSEDQPQHF; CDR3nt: TGTGCCAGCTCGGGCCCTCGGGACAGCTCCGAGGACCAGCCCCAGCATTTT